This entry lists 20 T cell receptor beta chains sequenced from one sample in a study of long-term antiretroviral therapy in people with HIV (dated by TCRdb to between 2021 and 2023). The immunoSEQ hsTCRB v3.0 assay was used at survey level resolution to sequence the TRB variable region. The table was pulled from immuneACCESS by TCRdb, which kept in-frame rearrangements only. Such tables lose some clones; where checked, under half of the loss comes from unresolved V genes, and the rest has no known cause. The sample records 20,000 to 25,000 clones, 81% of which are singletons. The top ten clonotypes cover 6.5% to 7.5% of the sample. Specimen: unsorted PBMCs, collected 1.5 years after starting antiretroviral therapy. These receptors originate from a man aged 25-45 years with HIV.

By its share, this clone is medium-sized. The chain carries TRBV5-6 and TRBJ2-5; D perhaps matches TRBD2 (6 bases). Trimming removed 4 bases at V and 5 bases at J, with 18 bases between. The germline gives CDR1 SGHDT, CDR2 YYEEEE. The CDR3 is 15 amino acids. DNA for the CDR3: TGTGCCAGCAGCACGGGGGACCCAGGGAAGGAGACCCAGTACTTC. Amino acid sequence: CASSTGDPGKETQYF.

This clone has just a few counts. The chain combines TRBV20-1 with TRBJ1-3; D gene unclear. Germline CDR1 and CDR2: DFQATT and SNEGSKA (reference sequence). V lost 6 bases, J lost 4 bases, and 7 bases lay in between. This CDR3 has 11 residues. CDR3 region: CSARQGNTIYF. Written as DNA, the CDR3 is TGCAGTGCGAGACAAGGAAACACCATATATTTT.

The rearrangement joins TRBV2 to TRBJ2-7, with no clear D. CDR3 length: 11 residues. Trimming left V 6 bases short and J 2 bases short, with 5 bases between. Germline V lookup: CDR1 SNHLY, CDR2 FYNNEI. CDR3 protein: CASSVAYEQYF. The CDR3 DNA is TGTGCCAGCAGCGTAGCCTACGAGCAGTACTTC.

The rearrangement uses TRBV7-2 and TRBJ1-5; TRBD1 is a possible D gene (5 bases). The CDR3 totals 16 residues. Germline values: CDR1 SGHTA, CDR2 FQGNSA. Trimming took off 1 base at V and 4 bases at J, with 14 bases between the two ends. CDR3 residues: CASSLDWDGPNQPQHF. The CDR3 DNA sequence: TGTGCCAGCAGCTTAGATTGGGACGGACCGAATCAGCCCCAGCATTTT.

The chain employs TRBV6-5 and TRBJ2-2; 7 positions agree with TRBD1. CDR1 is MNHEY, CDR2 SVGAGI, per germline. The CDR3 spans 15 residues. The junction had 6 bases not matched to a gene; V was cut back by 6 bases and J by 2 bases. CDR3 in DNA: TGTGCCAGCAGACCCAACAGGGGTAACACCGGGGAGCTGTTTTTT. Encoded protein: CASRPNRGNTGELFF.

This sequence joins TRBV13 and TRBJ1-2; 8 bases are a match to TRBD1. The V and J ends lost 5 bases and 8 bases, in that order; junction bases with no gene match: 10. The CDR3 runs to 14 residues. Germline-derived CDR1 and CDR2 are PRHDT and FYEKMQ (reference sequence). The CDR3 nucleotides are TGTGCCAGCAGCCCCTACCGACAGGGGCAAGGCTACACCTTC. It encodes CASSPYRQGQGYTF.

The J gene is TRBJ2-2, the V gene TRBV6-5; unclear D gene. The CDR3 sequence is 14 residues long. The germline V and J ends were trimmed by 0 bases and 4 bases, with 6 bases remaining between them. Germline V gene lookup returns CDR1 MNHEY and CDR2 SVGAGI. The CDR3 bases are TGTGCCAGCAGTTACTCTGGGTTCACCGGGGAGCTGTTTTTT. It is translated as CASSYSGFTGELFF.

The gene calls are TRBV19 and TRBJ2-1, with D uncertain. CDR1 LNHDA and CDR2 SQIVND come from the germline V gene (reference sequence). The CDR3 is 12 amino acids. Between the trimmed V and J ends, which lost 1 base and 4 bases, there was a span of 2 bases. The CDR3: CASSIAYNEQFF. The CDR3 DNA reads TGTGCCAGTAGTATAGCATACAATGAGCAGTTCTTC.

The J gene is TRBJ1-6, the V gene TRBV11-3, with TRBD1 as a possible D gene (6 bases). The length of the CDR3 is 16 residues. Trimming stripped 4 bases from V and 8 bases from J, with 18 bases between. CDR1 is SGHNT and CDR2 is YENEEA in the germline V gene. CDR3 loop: CASSSRGQTLDSPLHF. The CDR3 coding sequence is TGTGCCAGCAGCTCCAGGGGACAAACTCTGGATTCACCCCTCCACTTT.

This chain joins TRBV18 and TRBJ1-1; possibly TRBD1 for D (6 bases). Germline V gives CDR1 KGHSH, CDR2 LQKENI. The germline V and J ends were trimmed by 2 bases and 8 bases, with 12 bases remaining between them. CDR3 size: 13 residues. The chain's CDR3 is CASSPAGAPEAFF. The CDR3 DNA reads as TGTGCCAGCTCACCAGCGGGGGCGCCGGAAGCTTTCTTT.

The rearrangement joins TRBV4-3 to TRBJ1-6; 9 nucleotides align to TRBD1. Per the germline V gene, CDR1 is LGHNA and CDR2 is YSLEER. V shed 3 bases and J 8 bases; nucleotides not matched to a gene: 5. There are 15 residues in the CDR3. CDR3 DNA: TGCGCCAGCAGCCAGGGGACAGGGTTTGATTCACCCCTCCACTTT. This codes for CASSQGTGFDSPLHF.

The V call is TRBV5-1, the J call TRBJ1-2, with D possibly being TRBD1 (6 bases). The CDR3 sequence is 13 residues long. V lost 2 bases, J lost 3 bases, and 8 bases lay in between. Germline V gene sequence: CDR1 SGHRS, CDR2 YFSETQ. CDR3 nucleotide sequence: TGCGCCAGCAGCTTCGCAGGGGACTATGGCTACACCTTC. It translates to CASSFAGDYGYTF.

CDR3 region: CASSQVQGYGYTF. CDR3 coding DNA: TGCGCCAGCAGCCAAGTACAGGGTTATGGCTACACCTTC. The J gene is TRBJ1-2, the V gene TRBV4-3; D possibly corresponds to TRBD1 (6 bases). Germline lookup yields CDR1 LGHNA and CDR2 YSLEER. V was shortened by 1 base and J by 5 bases, with 8 bases between the two germline ends. The CDR3 covers 13 residues.

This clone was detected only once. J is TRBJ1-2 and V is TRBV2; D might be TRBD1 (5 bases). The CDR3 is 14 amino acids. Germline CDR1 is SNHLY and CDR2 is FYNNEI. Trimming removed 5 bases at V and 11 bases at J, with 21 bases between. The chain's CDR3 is CASSSLETGRRYTF. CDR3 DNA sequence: TGTGCCAGCAGTTCGTTGGAGACGGGGCGACGTTACACCTTC.

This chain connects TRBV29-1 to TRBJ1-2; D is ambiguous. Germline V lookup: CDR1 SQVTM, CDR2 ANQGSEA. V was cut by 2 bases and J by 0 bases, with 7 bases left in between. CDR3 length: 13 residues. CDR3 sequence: CSVEREANYGYTF. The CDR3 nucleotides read TGCAGCGTTGAACGGGAAGCTAACTATGGCTACACCTTC.

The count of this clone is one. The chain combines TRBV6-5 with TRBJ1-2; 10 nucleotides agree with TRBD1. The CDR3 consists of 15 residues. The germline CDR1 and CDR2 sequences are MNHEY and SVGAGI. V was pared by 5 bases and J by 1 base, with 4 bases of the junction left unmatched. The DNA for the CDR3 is TGTGCCAGCAGTAAGGGACAGGGGTATAACTATGGCTACACCTTC. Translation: CASSKGQGYNYGYTF.

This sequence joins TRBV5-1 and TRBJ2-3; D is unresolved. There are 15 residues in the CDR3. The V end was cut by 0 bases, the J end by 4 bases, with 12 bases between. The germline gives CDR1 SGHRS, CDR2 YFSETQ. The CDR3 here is CASSLGHISADTQYF. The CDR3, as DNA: TGCGCCAGCAGCTTGGGGCACATCTCCGCAGATACGCAGTATTTT.

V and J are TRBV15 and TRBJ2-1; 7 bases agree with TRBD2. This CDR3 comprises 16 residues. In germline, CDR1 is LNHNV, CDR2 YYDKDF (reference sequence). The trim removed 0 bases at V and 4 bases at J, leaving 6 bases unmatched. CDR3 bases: TGTGCCACCAGCAGAGACAGGCTAGCGGATTACAATGAGCAGTTCTTC. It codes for CATSRDRLADYNEQFF.

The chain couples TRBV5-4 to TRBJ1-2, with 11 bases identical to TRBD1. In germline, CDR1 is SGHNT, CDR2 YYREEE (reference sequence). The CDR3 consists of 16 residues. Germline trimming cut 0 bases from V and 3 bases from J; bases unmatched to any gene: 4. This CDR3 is CASSLGGQGVYYGYTF. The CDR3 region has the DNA TGTGCCAGCAGCTTGGGGGGACAGGGGGTATACTATGGCTACACCTTC.

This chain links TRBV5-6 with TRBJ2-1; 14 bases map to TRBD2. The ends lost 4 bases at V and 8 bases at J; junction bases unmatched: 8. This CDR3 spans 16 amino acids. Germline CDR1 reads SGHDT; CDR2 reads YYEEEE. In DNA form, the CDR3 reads TGTGCCAGCAGCCGACTAGCGGGAGGGCCGGTAGATGAGCAGTTCTTC. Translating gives CASSRLAGGPVDEQFF. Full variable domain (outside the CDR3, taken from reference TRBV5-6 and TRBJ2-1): DAGVTQSPTHLIKTRGQQVTLRCSPKSGHDTVSWYQQALGQGPQFIFQYYEEEERQRGNFPDRFSGHQFPNYSSELNVNALLLGDSALYLCASSRLAGGPVDEQFFGPGTRLTVL.